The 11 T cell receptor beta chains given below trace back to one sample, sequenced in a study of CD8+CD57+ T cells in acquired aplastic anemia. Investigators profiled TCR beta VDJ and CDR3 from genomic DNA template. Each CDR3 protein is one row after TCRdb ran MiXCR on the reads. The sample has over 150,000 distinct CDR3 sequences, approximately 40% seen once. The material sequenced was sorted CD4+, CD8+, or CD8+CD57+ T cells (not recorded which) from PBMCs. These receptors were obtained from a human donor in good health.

The CDR3 sequence: CASSLLGTGNQPQHF. The CDR3 coding sequence is TGTGCCAGCAGCTTATTGGGTACGGGCAATCAGCCCCAGCATTTT. The chain is built from TRBV7-8 and TRBJ1-5; no definite D call. V lost 2 bases, J lost 2 bases, and 10 bases lay in between. The CDR3 has 15 residues. Germline V gives CDR1 SGHVS, CDR2 FQNEAQ.

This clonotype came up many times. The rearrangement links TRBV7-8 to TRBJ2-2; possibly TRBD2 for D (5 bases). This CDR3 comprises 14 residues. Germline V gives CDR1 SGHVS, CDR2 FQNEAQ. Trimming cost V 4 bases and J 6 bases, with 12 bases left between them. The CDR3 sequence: CASSSTTRSGELFF. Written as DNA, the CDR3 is TGTGCCAGCAGCTCGACTACTAGATCCGGGGAGCTGTTTTTT.

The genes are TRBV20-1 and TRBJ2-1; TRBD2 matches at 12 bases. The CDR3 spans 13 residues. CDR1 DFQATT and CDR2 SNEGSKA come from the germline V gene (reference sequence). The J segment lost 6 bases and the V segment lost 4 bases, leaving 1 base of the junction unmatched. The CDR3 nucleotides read TGCAGTGCTACTAGCGGGGGGGCCAATGAGCAGTTCTTC. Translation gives CSATSGGANEQFF.

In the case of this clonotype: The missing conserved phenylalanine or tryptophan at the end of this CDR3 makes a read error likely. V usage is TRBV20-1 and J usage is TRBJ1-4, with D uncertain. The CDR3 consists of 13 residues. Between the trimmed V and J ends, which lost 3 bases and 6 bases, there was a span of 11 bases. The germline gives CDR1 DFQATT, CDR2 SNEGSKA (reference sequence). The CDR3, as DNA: TGCAGTGCTAGGAGGAACAAAGATGAAAAACTGTTTCTT. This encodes CSARRNKDEKLFL.

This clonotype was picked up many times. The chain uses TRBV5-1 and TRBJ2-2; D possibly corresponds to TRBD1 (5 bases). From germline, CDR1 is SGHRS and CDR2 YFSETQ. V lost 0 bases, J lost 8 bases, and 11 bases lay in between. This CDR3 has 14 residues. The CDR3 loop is CASSLEQAGGELFF. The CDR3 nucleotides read TGCGCCAGCAGCTTGGAACAGGCAGGTGGGGAGCTGTTTTTT. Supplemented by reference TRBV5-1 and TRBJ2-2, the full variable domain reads KAGVTQTPRYLIKTRGQQVTLSCSPISGHRSVSWYQQTPGQGLQFLFEYFSETQRNKGNFPGRFSGRQFSNSRSEMNVSTLELGDSALYLCASSLEQAGGELFFGEGSRLTVL.

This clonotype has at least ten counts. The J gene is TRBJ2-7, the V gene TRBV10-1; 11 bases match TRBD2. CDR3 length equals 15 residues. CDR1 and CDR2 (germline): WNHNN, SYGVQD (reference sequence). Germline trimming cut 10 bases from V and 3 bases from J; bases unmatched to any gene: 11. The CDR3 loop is CAMASGGSTIYEQYF. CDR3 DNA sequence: TGCGCCATGGCTAGCGGGGGGTCGACGATCTACGAGCAGTACTTC.

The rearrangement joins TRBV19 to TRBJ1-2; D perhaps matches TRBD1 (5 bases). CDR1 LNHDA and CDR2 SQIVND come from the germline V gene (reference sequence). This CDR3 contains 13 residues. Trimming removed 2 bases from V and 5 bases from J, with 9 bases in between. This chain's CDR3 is CASSIQGVYGYTF. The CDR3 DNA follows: TGTGCCAGTAGTATACAGGGAGTATATGGCTACACCTTC.

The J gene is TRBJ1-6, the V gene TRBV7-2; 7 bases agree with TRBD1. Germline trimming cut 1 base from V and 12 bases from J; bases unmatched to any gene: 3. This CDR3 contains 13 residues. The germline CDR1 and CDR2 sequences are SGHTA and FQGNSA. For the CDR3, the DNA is TGTGCCAGCAGCTTAGACAGGGGTGGACCCCTCCACTTT. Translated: CASSLDRGGPLHF.

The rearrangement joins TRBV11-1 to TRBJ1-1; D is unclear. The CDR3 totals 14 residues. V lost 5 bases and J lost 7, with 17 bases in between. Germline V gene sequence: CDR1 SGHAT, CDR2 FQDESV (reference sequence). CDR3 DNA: TGTGCCAGCAGCATAACCTTCGGACGTAGTGAAGCTTTCTTT. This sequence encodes CASSITFGRSEAFF.

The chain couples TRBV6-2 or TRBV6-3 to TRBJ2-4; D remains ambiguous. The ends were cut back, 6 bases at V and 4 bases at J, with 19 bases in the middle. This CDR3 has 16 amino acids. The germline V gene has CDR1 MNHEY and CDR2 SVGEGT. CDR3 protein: CASSSLRPDGKNIQYF. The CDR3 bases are TGTGCCAGCAGCTCTTTACGACCGGACGGTAAAAACATTCAGTACTTC.

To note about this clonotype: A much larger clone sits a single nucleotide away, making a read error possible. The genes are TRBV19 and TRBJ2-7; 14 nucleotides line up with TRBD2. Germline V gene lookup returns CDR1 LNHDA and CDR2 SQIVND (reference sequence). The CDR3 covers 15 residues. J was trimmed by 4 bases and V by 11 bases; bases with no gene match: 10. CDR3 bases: TGTGCCGGCGGGACTAGCGGGAGTCTTTTTTACGAGCAGTACTTC. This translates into CAGGTSGSLFYEQYF.